A single sample gave rise to the 26 T cell receptor beta chains below, sequenced in a study of cytomegalovirus exposure and HLA in healthy donors (dated by TCRdb to about 2017). Receptor amplification or capture employed the immunoSEQ multiplex PCR assay. The source is immuneACCESS, and TCRdb retained only in-frame sequences with V and J called. Part of the clones is not carried over; for the studies checked, unresolved V genes explain less than half of this, and the remainder is unexplained. The sample profile shows some 140,000 clones; about 86% of them were found once. More than 20% of the sample is in the top ten clones. The sequenced sample was PBMCs. The receptors come from a man younger than 30 in good health and CMV-seropositive.

The chain is built from TRBV6-5 and TRBJ2-7, with D perhaps TRBD2 (5 bases). Germline assignment: CDR1 MNHEY and CDR2 SVGAGI. V shed 2 bases and J shed 1 base, with 9 bases lying between them. The length of the CDR3 is 14 residues. The CDR3 sequence: CASSYVGGSYEQYF. The DNA for the CDR3 is TGTGCCAGCAGTTACGTTGGAGGTTCCTACGAGCAGTACTTC.

This chain joins TRBV15 and TRBJ1-1; unclear D gene. Germline V lookup: CDR1 LNHNV, CDR2 YYDKDF (reference sequence). The CDR3 runs 14 residues. Deletions cut 1 base from V and 2 bases from J, with 8 bases between. CDR3 sequence (DNA): TGTGCCACCAGCAGAGCGGGGAAAAACACTGAAGCTTTCTTT. Residues: CATSRAGKNTEAFF. Full variable domain (remainder filled in from reference TRBV15 and TRBJ1-1): DAMVIQNPRYQVTQFGKPVTLSCSQTLNHNVMYWYQQKSSQAPKLLFHYYDKDFNNEADTPDNFQSRRPNTSFCFLDIRSPGLGDTAMYLCATSRAGKNTEAFFGQGTRLTVV.

The rearrangement links TRBV7-9 to TRBJ2-7; D is undetermined. The CDR3 has 14 amino acids. Trimming stripped 10 bases from V and 0 bases from J, with 16 bases between. Germline-derived CDR1 and CDR2 are SEHNR and FQNEAQ (reference sequence). The CDR3 coding sequence is TGTGCCATCGCCCCTTCACTAAGCTCCTACGAGCAGTACTTC. Amino acid sequence: CAIAPSLSSYEQYF.

This rearrangement joins TRBV7-8 to TRBJ2-2; 10 positions agree with TRBD1. CDR1 SGHVS and CDR2 FQNEAQ come from the germline V gene. CDR3 length: 15 amino acids. Trimming at V came to 5 bases and at J to 6 bases, leaving 6 bases not matched to a gene. The CDR3 sequence: CASSNWDRGAGELFF. CDR3 DNA: TGTGCCAGCAGCAACTGGGACAGGGGCGCCGGGGAGCTGTTTTTT.

The V and J genes are TRBV19 and TRBJ1-3, with no clear D. The CDR3 has 14 residues. The germline V and J ends were trimmed by 3 bases and 0 bases, with 6 bases remaining between them. Germline V gene sequence: CDR1 LNHDA, CDR2 SQIVND (reference sequence). CDR3 in DNA: TGTGCCAGTAGTATGGGCGACTCTGGAAACACCATATATTTT. This codes for CASSMGDSGNTIYF. Full variable domain (outside the CDR3, taken from reference TRBV19 and TRBJ1-3): DGGITQSPKYLFRKEGQNVTLSCEQNLNHDAMYWYRQDPGQGLRLIYYSQIVNDFQKGDIAEGYSVSREKKESFPLTVTSAQKNPTAFYLCASSMGDSGNTIYFGEGSWLTVV.

The chain recombines TRBV5-1 with TRBJ2-6, with D possibly being TRBD1 (5 bases). Germline CDR1 and CDR2: SGHRS and YFSETQ. V lost 3 bases and J lost 2, with 9 bases in between. The CDR3 has 15 residues. The CDR3 DNA sequence: TGCGCCAGCAGCTCATCAGGGACTGGGGCCAACGTCCTGACTTTC. Translated, it gives CASSSSGTGANVLTF. Full variable domain (outside the CDR3, taken from reference TRBV5-1 and TRBJ2-6): KAGVTQTPRYLIKTRGQQVTLSCSPISGHRSVSWYQQTPGQGLQFLFEYFSETQRNKGNFPGRFSGRQFSNSRSEMNVSTLELGDSALYLCASSSSGTGANVLTFGAGSRLTVL.

The chain has TRBV2 and TRBJ2-7, with 10 nucleotides matching TRBD1. V shed 5 bases and J 2 bases; nucleotides not matched to a gene: 3. The CDR3 has 14 residues. Germline V CDR1 and CDR2: SNHLY, FYNNEI. The CDR3 DNA reads as TGTGCCAGCAGTATGGGACAGGGGCCCTACGAGCAGTACTTC. Protein product: CASSMGQGPYEQYF.

This chain uses TRBV5-4 with TRBJ2-7; 7 bases fit TRBD2. V shed 3 bases, J shed 7 bases, and the junction held 13 bases outside the gene matches. CDR3 length: 15 residues. Looked up from germline, CDR1 is SGHNT and CDR2 is YYREEE (reference sequence). CDR3 DNA: TGTGCCAGCAGCTCTCGGCTAGCGGCCTCTGGGGAGCAGTACTTC. It specifies CASSSRLAASGEQYF.

J is TRBJ1-5 and V is TRBV2; maybe TRBD1 (6 bases). CDR1 and CDR2 from the germline V gene are SNHLY and FYNNEI. The CDR3 consists of 14 residues. V was cut by 1 base and J by 4 bases, with 8 bases left in between. In DNA form, the CDR3 reads TGTGCCAGCAGTGAAGGGGGGCCTAATCAGCCCCAGCATTTT. Translating gives CASSEGGPNQPQHF.

V is TRBV4-3 and J is TRBJ2-1; 7 bases align to TRBD2. The CDR3 is 19 residues long. V gave up 1 base and J gave up 1 base; unmatched junction bases: 13. Germline V lookup: CDR1 LGHNA, CDR2 YSLEER. CDR3 sequence (DNA): TGCGCCAGCAGCCAAGCGCGGGGCCTGCGGGAGAGATCCTACAATGAGCAGTTCTTC. Amino acid sequence: CASSQARGLRERSYNEQFF.

The V gene is TRBV5-4, the J gene TRBJ1-5; 7 bases map to TRBD1. Germline V CDR1 and CDR2: SGHNT, YYREEE (reference sequence). With 6 bases clipped from V and 3 bases from J, the junction kept 9 bases outside the gene matches. The CDR3 sequence is 15 residues long. The CDR3 bases are TGTGCCAGCACCCTTGCGGACAGGCTCAATCAGCCCCAGCATTTT. This encodes CASTLADRLNQPQHF. The full variable domain, in which reference TRBV5-4 and TRBJ1-5 provide the parts outside the CDR3, is ETGVTQSPTHLIKTRGQQVTLRCSSQSGHNTVSWYQQALGQGPQFIFQYYREEENGRGNFPPRFSGLQFPNYSSELNVNALELDDSALYLCASTLADRLNQPQHFGDGTRLSIL.

This chain uses TRBV5-5 with TRBJ2-2, with TRBD1 matching over 10 bases. V gave up 5 bases and J gave up 5 bases; unmatched junction bases: 6. The CDR3 runs 15 residues. Germline loops: CDR1 SGHKS, CDR2 YYEKEE (reference sequence). The CDR3 DNA follows: TGTGCCAGCAGACCGGGACAGGGGAGGACCGGGGAGCTGTTTTTT. Residues: CASRPGQGRTGELFF.

The gene calls are TRBV6-5 and TRBJ2-7, with D perhaps TRBD2 (5 bases). The germline V gene encodes CDR1 MNHEY and CDR2 SVGAGI. The CDR3 has 14 residues. Trimming pared 10 bases from V and 0 bases from J, leaving 16 bases between. In nucleotides, the CDR3 is TGTGCCACAAAAAAGTGGGAGAGCTCCTACGAGCAGTACTTC. The encoded protein is CATKKWESSYEQYF.

This chain links TRBV9 with TRBJ1-1; D is perhaps TRBD1 (6 bases). This CDR3 region has 15 residues. CDR1 is SGDLS and CDR2 is YYNGEE in the germline V gene. V dropped 0 bases and J dropped 5 bases, with 14 bases sitting between them. DNA for the CDR3: TGTGCCAGCAGCGTAGATGGGGGCGTTTGGACTGAAGCTTTCTTT. This encodes CASSVDGGVWTEAFF.

A single count supports this clone. The rearrangement uses TRBV7-9 and TRBJ1-5; no firm D call. V was clipped by 2 bases and J by 3 bases, with 11 bases between them. This CDR3 is built from 15 residues. Germline CDR1 reads SEHNR; CDR2 reads FQNEAQ (reference sequence). This CDR3 reads CASSLSGAINQPQHF. The CDR3 nucleotides read TGTGCCAGCAGCTTATCAGGTGCAATCAATCAGCCCCAGCATTTT.

The V gene is TRBV11-2, the J gene TRBJ2-3; tentatively, D is TRBD2 (5 bases). CDR1 is SGHAT, CDR2 FQNNGV, per germline. V was shortened by 2 bases and J by 15 bases, with 18 bases between the two germline ends. CDR3 size: 13 residues. The CDR3 DNA reads as TGTGCCAGCAGCTTATTCAATGGGAGAGTAGAATATTTT. Protein: CASSLFNGRVEYF.

For this clone: The germline gene is not matched at one end of the junction; a read error may be the cause. The chain employs TRBV6-1 and TRBJ2-5; TRBD2 matches at 7 bases. The CDR3 totals 10 residues. Germline V lookup: CDR1 MNHNS, CDR2 SASEGT. The CDR3 DNA is TGTGCCAGCGGTCTAGCGGATCACCACTTC. This gives the protein CASGLADHHF.

This chain uses TRBV27 with TRBJ1-5, with no clear D. V lost 5 bases to trimming and J lost 5 bases, with 13 bases between them. The V gene's germline CDR1 is MNHEY and CDR2 SMNVEV (reference sequence). The CDR3 covers 14 residues. The CDR3 reads CASSETRRYQPQHF. DNA of the CDR3: TGTGCCAGCAGTGAAACCCGCAGATATCAGCCCCAGCATTTT.

The chain uses TRBV7-9 and TRBJ1-1; weak D call: TRBD1 (6 bases). There are 14 residues in the CDR3. Germline CDR1 is SEHNR and CDR2 is FQNEAQ (reference sequence). V shed 5 bases and J shed 1 base, with 11 bases lying between them. In DNA, the CDR3 is TGTGCCAGCAGCCAACAGGGTAGGAACACTGAAGCTTTCTTT. Its protein product is CASSQQGRNTEAFF.

The chain carries TRBV30 and TRBJ1-2; tentative D call: TRBD1 (6 bases). CDR3 size: 17 residues. Germline loops: CDR1 GTSNPN, CDR2 SVGIG (reference sequence). Trimming removed 3 bases from V and 3 bases from J, with 23 bases in between. In DNA, the CDR3 is TGTGCCTGGAGACCTTGGGACAAGGGGGTGGTGGACTATGGCTACACCTTC. It yields the protein CAWRPWDKGVVDYGYTF.

CDR3 in DNA: TGTGCCAGCAGTTTATCGGGGGACAGGGCCTACGAGCAGTACTTC. This sequence encodes CASSLSGDRAYEQYF. This chain uses TRBV27 with TRBJ2-7; 9 bases line up with TRBD1. The CDR3 consists of 15 residues. CDR1 is MNHEY, CDR2 SMNVEV, per germline (reference sequence). Losses at the gene ends were 0 bases for V and 2 bases for J; bases not matched to a gene: 2.

The CDR3 is CAINNPPDEQYF. For the CDR3, the DNA is TGTGCCATCAATAACCCACCGGACGAGCAGTACTTC. The rearrangement uses TRBV10-3 and TRBJ2-7; no reliable D call. V lost 7 bases and J 5 bases, leaving 12 bases between the germline ends. This CDR3 spans 12 amino acids. The germline V gene encodes CDR1 ENHRY and CDR2 SYGVKD.

V is TRBV12-5 and J is TRBJ2-7, with 12 bases fitting TRBD2. The germline CDR1 and CDR2 sequences are LGHNT and FRNRAP. The CDR3 has 15 residues. Germline trimming cut 4 bases from V and 4 bases from J; bases unmatched to any gene: 5. The CDR3 is CASGSGLAGMYEQYF. The CDR3 DNA sequence: TGTGCTAGTGGTTCCGGACTAGCGGGAATGTACGAGCAGTACTTC. Full variable domain (missing parts from reference TRBV12-5 and TRBJ2-7): DARVTQTPRHKVTEMGQEVTMRCQPILGHNTVFWYRQTMMQGLELLAYFRNRAPLDDSGMPKDRFSAEMPDATLATLKIQPSEPRDSAVYFCASGSGLAGMYEQYFGPGTRLTVT.

The V and J genes are TRBV5-1 and TRBJ1-2; 8 positions match TRBD1. The J segment lost 6 bases and the V segment lost 0 bases, leaving 10 bases of the junction unmatched. CDR1 SGHRS and CDR2 YFSETQ come from the germline V gene. The CDR3 loop spans 16 amino acids. DNA of the CDR3: TGCGCCAGCAGCTTGGTGGCCGTGTCAGGGGGCAATGGCTACACCTTC. The encoded protein is CASSLVAVSGGNGYTF.

V and J are TRBV7-9 and TRBJ2-7; the match to TRBD1 covers 10 bases. CDR3 length: 15 residues. The V gene end was trimmed by 3 bases and the J gene end by 7 bases; junction bases not matched to a gene: 9. Per the germline V gene, CDR1 is SEHNR and CDR2 is FQNEAQ (reference sequence). The CDR3 loop reads CASSLLRQGAWEQYF. CDR3 nucleotide sequence: TGTGCCAGCAGCTTGCTGAGACAGGGGGCCTGGGAGCAGTACTTC. Full variable domain (remainder filled in from reference TRBV7-9 and TRBJ2-7): DTGVSQNPRHKITKRGQNVTFRCDPISEHNRLYWYRQTLGQGPEFLTYFQNEAQLEKSRLLSDRFSAERPKGSFSTLEIQRTEQGDSAMYLCASSLLRQGAWEQYFGPGTRLTVT.

The chain carries TRBV11-2 and TRBJ2-1, with D perhaps TRBD1 (5 bases). This CDR3 has 12 amino acids. The germline CDR1 and CDR2 sequences are SGHAT and FQNNGV. V lost 5 bases, J lost 4 bases, and 6 bases lay in between. The CDR3, as DNA: TGTGCCAGCAGCCAGGGATACAATGAGCAGTTCTTC. Translation: CASSQGYNEQFF.